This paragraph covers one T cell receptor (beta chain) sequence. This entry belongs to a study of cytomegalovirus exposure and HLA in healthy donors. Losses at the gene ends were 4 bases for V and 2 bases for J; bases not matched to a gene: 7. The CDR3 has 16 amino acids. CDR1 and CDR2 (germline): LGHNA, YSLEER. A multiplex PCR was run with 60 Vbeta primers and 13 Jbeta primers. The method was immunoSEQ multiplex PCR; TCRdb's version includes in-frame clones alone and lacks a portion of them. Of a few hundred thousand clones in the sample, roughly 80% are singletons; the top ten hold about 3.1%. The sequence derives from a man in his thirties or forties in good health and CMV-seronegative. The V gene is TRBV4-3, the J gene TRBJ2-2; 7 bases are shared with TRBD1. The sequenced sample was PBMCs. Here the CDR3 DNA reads TGCGCCAGCAGCCCACAGGGGTGGGGTAACACCGGGGAGCTGTTTTTT. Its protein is CASSPQGWGNTGELFF.